These 26 T cell receptor beta chains originate from one sample sequenced in a study of blood T cell repertoires in COVID-19. The protocol was immunoSEQ multiplex PCR, while the TCRdb copy is restricted to in-frame clones and leaves out a portion. The profile shows approximately 170,000 clones, approximately 85% of them singletons. Sequenced: peripheral blood. Every receptor here comes from a man at least 80 years old with COVID-19, enrolled during active disease.

This chain connects TRBV5-1 to TRBJ1-1; TRBD1 aligns across 8 bases. The CDR3 sequence is 15 residues long. Unmatched junction bases numbered 10, after V lost 4 bases and J lost 5 bases. Germline CDR1 SGHRS, CDR2 YFSETQ. Here the CDR3 DNA reads TGCGCCAGCAGCGCCTCCGGGACAGGAGGGACTGAAGCTTTCTTT. Protein: CASSASGTGGTEAFF.

The chain has TRBV5-4 and TRBJ2-5, with a possible D match to TRBD2 (6 bases). The V end was cut by 4 bases, the J end by 1 base, with 8 bases between. The germline V gene encodes CDR1 SGHNT and CDR2 YYREEE (reference sequence). The CDR3 extends over 13 amino acids. CDR3 loop: CASSRDFQETQYF. The DNA of the CDR3 is TGTGCCAGCAGCCGGGACTTCCAAGAGACCCAGTACTTC.

This clone occurred a few times. The chain recombines TRBV4-1 with TRBJ1-2; 8 nucleotides align to TRBD1. This CDR3 comprises 16 residues. From germline, CDR1 is MGHRA and CDR2 YSYEKL. V gave up 0 bases and J gave up 5 bases; unmatched junction bases: 8. CDR3 in amino acids: CASSQDAGGEWYGYTF. The CDR3 DNA reads TGCGCCAGCAGCCAAGACGCAGGGGGCGAATGGTATGGCTACACCTTC.

This clone turned up a few times. This chain connects TRBV11-2 to TRBJ2-2, with 10 positions matching TRBD1. With 3 bases clipped from V and 6 bases from J, the junction kept 1 base outside the gene matches. Germline V gene sequence: CDR1 SGHAT, CDR2 FQNNGV. The CDR3 is made up of 14 amino acids. The CDR3 DNA follows: TGTGCCAGCAGCTTGGGGACAGGGGCCGGGGAGCTGTTTTTT. Protein: CASSLGTGAGELFF.

The rearrangement joins TRBV7-6 to TRBJ1-6, with a tentative D call TRBD1 (6 bases). The V gene's germline CDR1 is SGHVS and CDR2 FNYEAQ. V was trimmed by 2 bases and J by 6 bases, leaving 8 bases between them. The CDR3 covers 14 residues. The CDR3 sequence is CASSLQGTNSPLHF. The CDR3 DNA reads TGTGCCAGCAGCTTACAGGGGACTAATTCACCCCTCCACTTT.

The chain combines TRBV5-4 with TRBJ1-2, with D unclear. Germline loops: CDR1 SGHNT, CDR2 YYREEE (reference sequence). The V end lost 3 bases, the J end lost 4 bases, and 19 bases lay between the germline ends. This CDR3 comprises 16 residues. CDR3 in amino acids: CASSSTGNLRSYGYTF. CDR3 bases: TGTGCCAGCAGCTCCACCGGGAACCTCCGAAGCTATGGCTACACCTTC. Combining the CDR3 with reference TRBV5-4 and TRBJ1-2 gives the whole variable domain ETGVTQSPTHLIKTRGQQVTLRCSSQSGHNTVSWYQQALGQGPQFIFQYYREEENGRGNFPPRFSGLQFPNYSSELNVNALELDDSALYLCASSSTGNLRSYGYTFGSGTRLTVV.

The chain uses TRBV19 and TRBJ1-5; D not resolved. CDR3 length: 12 residues. Trimming took off 5 bases at V and 9 bases at J, with 11 bases between the two ends. Germline assignment: CDR1 LNHDA and CDR2 SQIVND (reference sequence). The CDR3 nucleotides are TGTGCCAGTAGTCCCGCCAGTGGGCCCCAGCATTTT. Protein sequence: CASSPASGPQHF. Supplemented by reference TRBV19 and TRBJ1-5, the full variable domain reads DGGITQSPKYLFRKEGQNVTLSCEQNLNHDAMYWYRQDPGQGLRLIYYSQIVNDFQKGDIAEGYSVSREKKESFPLTVTSAQKNPTAFYLCASSPASGPQHFGDGTRLSIL.

The chain employs TRBV2 and TRBJ1-6; D uncertain. Germline lookup yields CDR1 SNHLY and CDR2 FYNNEI. V dropped 9 bases and J dropped 5 bases, with 20 bases sitting between them. The CDR3 covers 16 residues. The CDR3 coding sequence is TGTGCCAGTGCCTTTCGCGGAGGGCCTAATAATTCACCCCTCCACTTT. This translates into CASAFRGGPNNSPLHF.

The chain links TRBV10-1 to TRBJ1-1, with 8 bases fitting TRBD1. With 6 bases clipped from V and 1 base from J, the junction kept 13 bases outside the gene matches. Per germline, CDR1 WNHNN and CDR2 SYGVQD (reference sequence). The length of the CDR3 is 17 residues. The CDR3 DNA is TGCGCCAGCAGCCCCGGGGACAGGAAGGGGACGAACACTGAAGCTTTCTTT. Its protein product is CASSPGDRKGTNTEAFF.

This chain uses TRBV2 with TRBJ1-6, with 10 bases aligning to TRBD1. V trimming: 3 bases; J trimming: 5 bases; junction bases outside the gene matches: 1. This CDR3 spans 15 amino acids. CDR1 SNHLY and CDR2 FYNNEI come from the germline V gene. CDR3: CASSEDRGNNSPLHF. For the CDR3, the DNA is TGTGCCAGCAGTGAGGACAGGGGGAATAATTCACCCCTCCACTTT.

This CDR3 is CASSVVGADYGYTF. The CDR3 nucleotides read TGTGCCAGCAGCGTAGTGGGGGCAGACTATGGCTACACCTTC. The rearrangement links TRBV9 to TRBJ1-2; possibly TRBD1 for D (6 bases). The ends were cut back, 0 bases at V and 3 bases at J, with 9 bases in the middle. This CDR3 comprises 14 residues. Germline V gene data show CDR1 as SGDLS and CDR2 as YYNGEE.

V gene TRBV21-1 combines with J gene TRBJ2-1; the tabulated D call, TRBD2, remains unverified against the DNA. TRBV21-1 is listed as a pseudogene. The CDR3 contains 17 residues. Here the CDR3 reads CASSKEALAGGFWEQFF. The CDR3 region has the DNA TGTGCCAGCAGCAAAGAAGCACTAGCGGGGGGGTTTTGGGAGCAGTTCTTC.

The rearrangement joins TRBV29-1 to TRBJ2-1; TRBD1 aligns across 10 bases. V shed 6 bases and J 7 bases; nucleotides not matched to a gene: 9. The CDR3 is 14 residues long. CDR1 SQVTM and CDR2 ANQGSEA come from the germline V gene. The CDR3 DNA follows: TGCAGCGTCGCTAGACAGGGGGCAGTAAATGAGCAGTTCTTC. Translation: CSVARQGAVNEQFF.

This clone was seen only a few times. V and J are TRBV27 and TRBJ2-1, with D tentatively TRBD1 (6 bases). There are 15 residues in the CDR3. The germline V gene has CDR1 MNHEY and CDR2 SMNVEV (reference sequence). Trimming removed 3 bases at V and 2 bases at J, with 11 bases between. CDR3 in DNA: TGTGCCAGCAGTTTGGGACAATCAGCCTACAATGAGCAGTTCTTC. Protein product: CASSLGQSAYNEQFF.

About this clone itself: The limits of the CDR3 on the DNA are not certain, so only TCRdb's listed CDR3 is given. The chain recombines TRBV21-1 with TRBJ1-3; the table gives TRBD1 as D, unverified against the DNA. TRBV21-1 is shown as a pseudogene. The length of the CDR3 is 14 amino acids, counting both ends. The CDR3 region is CASSKVAGGNTIYF.

CDR3 in amino acids: CASSQRRGTSTDTQYF. CDR3 sequence (DNA): TGTGCCAGCAGTCAGAGACGGGGTACGAGCACAGATACGCAGTATTTT. The chain recombines TRBV6-2 or TRBV6-3 with TRBJ2-3, with D maybe TRBD2 (5 bases). CDR1 and CDR2 (germline): MNHEY, SVGEGT. This CDR3 has 16 amino acids. V was clipped by 5 bases and J by 0 bases, with 15 bases between them.

The chain carries TRBV4-2 and TRBJ1-2; 9 nucleotides line up with TRBD1. This CDR3 contains 15 residues. J lost 8 bases, V lost 2 bases, and 9 bases had no gene match. CDR1 is LGHNA, CDR2 YNFKEQ, per germline. This CDR3 reads CASSQRDRVRKGYTF. DNA of the CDR3: TGTGCCAGCAGCCAAAGGGACAGGGTTAGGAAAGGCTACACCTTC.

The chain links TRBV19 to TRBJ2-3; 12 bases agree with TRBD2. This CDR3 is 16 amino acids long. With V trimmed by 4 bases and J by 2 bases, 4 bases remained unmatched. CDR1 and CDR2 from the germline V gene are LNHDA and SQIVND (reference sequence). Written as DNA, the CDR3 is TGTGCCAGTAGTAGGCGACTAGCGGGGGCCACAGATACGCAGTATTTT. Translating it yields CASSRRLAGATDTQYF.

The chain links TRBV6-2 or TRBV6-3 to TRBJ2-3; TRBD2 matches at 11 bases. CDR1 is MNHEY, CDR2 SVGEGT, per germline. Unmatched junction bases numbered 5, after V lost 4 bases and J lost 5 bases. CDR3 size: 15 residues. Written as DNA, the CDR3 is TGTGCCAGCAGTTCTGGGACTAGCGGTGGAGATACGCAGTATTTT. This encodes CASSSGTSGGDTQYF.

The rearrangement links TRBV20-1 to TRBJ2-5; perhaps TRBD2 as D (6 bases). The V gene's germline CDR1 is DFQATT and CDR2 SNEGSKA (reference sequence). This CDR3 has 11 residues. Trimming removed 3 bases at V and 4 bases at J, with 6 bases between. CDR3 bases: TGCAGTGCTAGTAGCGGAGAGACCCAGTACTTC. It yields the protein CSASSGETQYF.

This clone was counted a few times. The gene calls are TRBV18 and TRBJ2-2; D not resolved. CDR1 KGHSH and CDR2 LQKENI come from the germline V gene. This CDR3 contains 14 residues. V was clipped by 4 bases and J by 5 bases, with 11 bases between them. For the CDR3, the DNA is TGTGCCAGCTCACTCCCCCTAGGAACCGGGGAGCTGTTTTTT. It encodes CASSLPLGTGELFF.

CDR3 nucleotide sequence: TGTGCCAGCAGTCGACAGGGTCCCAGCTATGGCTACACCTTC. Protein sequence: CASSRQGPSYGYTF. The chain employs TRBV6-5 and TRBJ1-2; TRBD1 aligns across 7 bases. Unmatched junction bases numbered 7, after V lost 5 bases and J lost 4 bases. CDR1 is MNHEY and CDR2 is SVGAGI in the germline V gene. The CDR3 consists of 14 residues.

V gene TRBV7-9 combines with J gene TRBJ2-5; D is undetermined. Germline CDR1 and CDR2: SEHNR and FQNEAQ (reference sequence). The CDR3 length is 12 residues. With 5 bases removed from V and 5 bases from J, the gap between germline ends came to 9 bases. CDR3 amino acids: CASSLNKETQYF. CDR3 DNA: TGTGCCAGCAGCCTAAATAAGGAGACCCAGTACTTC.

This chain joins TRBV7-9 and TRBJ1-1; 9 bases align to TRBD1. This CDR3 comprises 15 residues. Germline trimming cut 4 bases from V and 1 base from J; bases unmatched to any gene: 4. The germline gives CDR1 SEHNR, CDR2 FQNEAQ (reference sequence). The CDR3 bases are TGTGCCAGCAGCTCCCCGGGACAGGGGAACACTGAAGCTTTCTTT. It yields the protein CASSSPGQGNTEAFF.

The chain uses TRBV27 and TRBJ2-3; 10 positions match TRBD1. Germline V CDR1 and CDR2: MNHEY, SMNVEV (reference sequence). J gave up 4 bases and V 5 bases, and 6 bases lay outside the gene matches. The CDR3 covers 15 residues. The CDR3 nucleotides are TGTGCCAGCAGTACCCGGGACAGGGGAGCAGATACGCAGTATTTT. This codes for CASSTRDRGADTQYF.

The table lists this clone with a few counts. The chain carries TRBV7-9 and TRBJ2-2; TRBD1 is a possible D gene (6 bases). Between the trimmed V and J ends, which lost 5 bases and 4 bases, there was a span of 11 bases. There are 14 residues in the CDR3. CDR1 and CDR2 (germline): SEHNR, FQNEAQ (reference sequence). CDR3 region: CASSRQAATGELFF. The CDR3 DNA sequence: TGTGCCAGCAGCCGACAGGCCGCCACCGGGGAGCTGTTTTTT.